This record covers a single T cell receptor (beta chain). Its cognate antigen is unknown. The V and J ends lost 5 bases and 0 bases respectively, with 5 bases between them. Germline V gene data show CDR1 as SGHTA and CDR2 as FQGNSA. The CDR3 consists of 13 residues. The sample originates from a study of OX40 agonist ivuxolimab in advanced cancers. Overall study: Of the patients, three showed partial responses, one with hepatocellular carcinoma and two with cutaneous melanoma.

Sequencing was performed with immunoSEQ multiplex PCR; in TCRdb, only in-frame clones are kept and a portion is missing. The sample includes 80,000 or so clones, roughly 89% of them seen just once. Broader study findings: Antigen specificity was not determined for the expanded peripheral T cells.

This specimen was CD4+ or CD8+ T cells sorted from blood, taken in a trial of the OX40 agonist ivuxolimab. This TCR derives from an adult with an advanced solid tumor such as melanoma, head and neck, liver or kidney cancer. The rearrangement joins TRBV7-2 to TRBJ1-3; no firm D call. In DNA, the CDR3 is TGTGCCAGCAGCCTTCGCTCTGGAAACACCATATATTTT. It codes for CASSLRSGNTIYF.